The rows below give T cell receptor beta chains drawn from one sample of a study of blood T cell repertoires in COVID-19. This table comes from immunoSEQ multiplex PCR, and its TCRdb copy is limited to in-frame clones, with some not included. In the table there are about 50,000 clones, roughly 86% of which are singletons. Material for sequencing was peripheral blood. The receptors here all came from a woman between 55 and 75 years old with acute or convalescent COVID-19. Each CDR3 is given without its conserved first and last residue. Expanded clones get a size class; other rows say once, few or many, or leave the size out.

v_gene,abundance,j_gene,CDR3aa
TRBV25-1,NA,TRBJ2-5,ASSEYARGPETQY
TRBV9,NA,TRBJ1-2,ASNHGGYT
TRBV7-2,few,TRBJ1-4,ASSLAKGKFEKLF
TRBV30,NA,TRBJ2-6,ARIAGVVSGANVLT
TRBV28,NA,TRBJ2-7,ASRRGGTGVYEQY
TRBV2,NA,TRBJ2-7,ASSEQGIFYEQY
TRBV20-1,NA,TRBJ1-2,SASEAGTGYGYT
TRBV19,NA,TRBJ1-2,ASSISGSYGYT
TRBV2,NA,TRBJ2-2,ASSDDRLISTGELF
TRBV12-3/TRBV12-4,once,TRBJ1-1,ASSTGRTEAF
TRBV19,NA,TRBJ1-5,ASRRARGGFGQPQH
TRBV9,NA,TRBJ2-3,ASSVRAGAGPMDTQY
TRBV6-1,NA,TRBJ2-2,ASSEIAGHTGELF
TRBV19,NA,TRBJ2-2,ASSRGQGPNTGELF
TRBV7-7,NA,TRBJ2-3,ASSLQGTSHTDTQY
TRBV5-4,NA,TRBJ1-2,ASSLGSLGANYGYT
TRBV3-1/TRBV3-2,NA,TRBJ1-1,ASSRGRDRGRPEAF
TRBV2,NA,TRBJ1-5,ASSEHGRNLVEPQH
TRBV28,NA,TRBJ1-5,ATGVSNQPQH
TRBV13,NA,TRBJ1-6,ASSFGQGARRVTSPLH
TRBV9,NA,TRBJ2-5,ASSVGAGGALETQY
TRBV24-1,NA,TRBJ1-2,ATSASGTGLSNYGYT
TRBV2,NA,TRBJ1-2,ASSGGEGNGYT
TRBV5-4,once,TRBJ1-4,ASSRDFSTNEKLF
TRBV10-3,NA,TRBJ1-5,ATSPRGDNQPQH
TRBV2,NA,TRBJ1-2,ASSERGNYGYT
TRBV12-3/TRBV12-4,NA,TRBJ1-5,ASSLLTSQPQH
TRBV6-2/TRBV6-3,NA,TRBJ2-1,ASSGTSRENEQF
TRBV10-3,NA,TRBJ2-1,AISESSNEQF
TRBV7-9,NA,TRBJ2-3,ASSLAGTSGISDTQY
TRBV30,NA,TRBJ1-1,AWSIDRGTEAF
TRBV10-3,NA,TRBJ1-5,AISEDGTGGSGQPQH
TRBV3-1/TRBV3-2,NA,TRBJ2-3,ASSQGHLGSDTQY
TRBV7-9,NA,TRBJ2-1,ASGLAGGNEQF
TRBV19,NA,TRBJ2-7,ASAVRAGFEQY
TRBV7-2,few,TRBJ1-2,ASSEQQGSVYGYT
TRBV5-1,NA,TRBJ1-1,ASTRQPRGQRVMNTEAF
TRBV24-1,NA,TRBJ2-1,ATSDRRSGAYNEQF
TRBV19,few,TRBJ1-3,ASSRGGAGNTIY
TRBV15,NA,TRBJ1-1,ATSGQGNTEAF
TRBV29-1,NA,TRBJ1-2,SVGNLGQVSGYT
TRBV9,NA,TRBJ2-2,ASSVAYGQGRAGELF
TRBV5-1,once,TRBJ2-2,ASSGRLAENTGELF
TRBV6-5,NA,TRBJ2-2,ASSSITGELF
TRBV27,once,TRBJ2-4,ASSHPTRENIQY
TRBV2,NA,TRBJ1-2,ASSELGEGYT
TRBV30,few,TRBJ1-3,AWSEGLPGNTIY